This T cell receptor (beta chain) was retrieved from a study of cytomegalovirus exposure and HLA in healthy donors. General study findings and limits: A few of the chains that were CMV-associated were confirmed in vitro to be specific for CMV antigens. Most TCR beta V segments were productive about 90% or about 30% of the time in an earlier analysis.

The PCR ran on 60 Vbeta and 13 Jbeta primers. Assay: immunoSEQ multiplex PCR; the TCRdb copy retains only in-frame clones and omits some. The sample consists of about 120,000 clones, around 81% of them appearing once. This CDR3 has 15 amino acids. CDR1 is SGHDT and CDR2 is YYEEEE in the germline V gene. V lost 4 bases, J lost 2 bases, and 7 bases stayed unmatched. About this clone itself: Its specificity is not known.

The sample was PBMCs. This sequence originates from a woman aged 40 to 50 in good health and CMV-seronegative. This sequence joins TRBV5-6 and TRBJ1-2; 8 nucleotides line up with TRBD1. The CDR3 region is CASSPWDRINYGYTF. CDR3 bases: TGTGCCAGCAGCCCGTGGGACAGGATAAACTATGGCTACACCTTC.